This is a list of T cell receptor beta chains from one sample in a study of control samples from healthy donors and cancer patients. Assay: immunoSEQ multiplex PCR; the TCRdb copy retains only in-frame clones and omits some. The sample holds tens of thousands of clones, about 80% seen once. Sequencing was carried out using blood. These receptors were collected from a man aged 45-60 years in good health. CDR3s include the opening cysteine and the closing phenylalanine or tryptophan. Each record gives: clone size, J gene, D gene, V gene, CDR3 DNA, CDR3 protein. D genes are given only for firm matches. Clone size, where shown, is once, few, many, or a class for clones that have expanded.

clone size: -
J gene: TRBJ2-3
D gene: -
V gene: TRBV5-6
CDR3 DNA: TGTGCCAGCAGCGCCGTACAGGGTAGCACAGATACGCAGTATTTT
CDR3 protein: CASSAVQGSTDTQYF

clone size: -
J gene: TRBJ2-1
D gene: TRBD2
V gene: TRBV11-2
CDR3 DNA: TGTGCCAGCAGCCCCCAACACTTGACTAGCGGGGCCACCAGAAATGAGCAGTTCTTC
CDR3 protein: CASSPQHLTSGATRNEQFF

clone size: -
J gene: TRBJ1-5
D gene: TRBD1
V gene: TRBV7-8
CDR3 DNA: TGTGCCAGCTCCCGGGGAGTCCGGACAGGGTTTAATCAGCCCCAGCATTTT
CDR3 protein: CASSRGVRTGFNQPQHF

clone size: once
J gene: TRBJ1-5
D gene: -
V gene: TRBV12-5
CDR3 DNA: TGTGCTAGTGGTCCAGGACAGCCCAATCAGCCCCAGCATTTT
CDR3 protein: CASGPGQPNQPQHF

clone size: once
J gene: TRBJ2-1
D gene: TRBD2
V gene: TRBV19
CDR3 DNA: TGTGCCAGTAGGGGGGGAGCGGGAGGAACCACCTACAATGAGCAGTTCTTC
CDR3 protein: CASRGGAGGTTYNEQFF

clone size: -
J gene: TRBJ1-6
D gene: -
V gene: TRBV5-4
CDR3 DNA: TGTGCCAGCAGCTTGAGTCAGAGGTATTCACCCCTCCACTTT
CDR3 protein: CASSLSQRYSPLHF

clone size: -
J gene: TRBJ2-1
D gene: TRBD2
V gene: TRBV7-2
CDR3 DNA: TGTGCCAGCAGCTTGGGACTAGCGGGAGATGAGCAGTTCTTC
CDR3 protein: CASSLGLAGDEQFF

clone size: -
J gene: TRBJ1-1
D gene: TRBD1
V gene: TRBV7-2
CDR3 DNA: TGTGCCAGCAGCCTAGGACAGGGGAACACTGAAGCTTTCTTT
CDR3 protein: CASSLGQGNTEAFF

clone size: -
J gene: TRBJ2-7
D gene: -
V gene: TRBV28
CDR3 DNA: TGTGCCAGCAGTTTATCAAGGGGTGGTGGGTACGAGCAGTACTTC
CDR3 protein: CASSLSRGGGYEQYF

clone size: -
J gene: TRBJ2-1
D gene: -
V gene: TRBV21-1
CDR3 DNA: TGTGCCAGCAGGCGACCTCGGGACAGGCCAAGCTCCTACAATGAGCAGTTCTTC
CDR3 protein: CASRRPRDRPSSYNEQFF

clone size: -
J gene: TRBJ2-7
D gene: TRBD2
V gene: TRBV6-6
CDR3 DNA: TGTGCCAGCAGCCCGGCCCTAGCGGGTTTAACCTACGAGCAGTACTTC
CDR3 protein: CASSPALAGLTYEQYF

clone size: -
J gene: TRBJ2-3
D gene: -
V gene: TRBV20-1
CDR3 DNA: TGCAGTGCTAGGAGGACAGATACGCAGTATTTT
CDR3 protein: CSARRTDTQYF

clone size: -
J gene: TRBJ2-7
D gene: -
V gene: TRBV6-6
CDR3 DNA: TGTGCCAGCAGTCAAGACAGGACCACCTACGAGCAGTACTTC
CDR3 protein: CASSQDRTTYEQYF

clone size: once
J gene: TRBJ2-3
D gene: TRBD1
V gene: TRBV19
CDR3 DNA: TGTGCCAGTAGTTGGTCGGGACAGAGCACAGATACGCAGTATTTT
CDR3 protein: CASSWSGQSTDTQYF

clone size: -
J gene: TRBJ2-5
D gene: TRBD2
V gene: TRBV2
CDR3 DNA: TGTGCCAGCACCGCGGAGACTAGCGGACAAGAGACCCAGTACTTC
CDR3 protein: CASTAETSGQETQYF

clone size: -
J gene: TRBJ2-1
D gene: TRBD1
V gene: TRBV19
CDR3 DNA: TGTGCCAGTACTGCCGGGACAGGGGTGAGGGGTGAGCAGTTCTTC
CDR3 protein: CASTAGTGVRGEQFF

clone size: -
J gene: TRBJ1-2
D gene: TRBD1
V gene: TRBV25-1
CDR3 DNA: TGTGCCAGCAGTGAAAACAGGGGAGGTGGCTACACCTTC
CDR3 protein: CASSENRGGGYTF

clone size: -
J gene: TRBJ2-7
D gene: -
V gene: TRBV7-9
CDR3 DNA: TGTGCCAGCAGCTTAGTTTCGGGGTTACGGTCCTACGAGCAGTACTTC
CDR3 protein: CASSLVSGLRSYEQYF

clone size: -
J gene: TRBJ2-3
D gene: -
V gene: TRBV4-1
CDR3 DNA: TGCGCCAGCAGCCCCGGGGGGCGCGCAGATACGCAGTATTTT
CDR3 protein: CASSPGGRADTQYF

clone size: -
J gene: TRBJ2-2
D gene: TRBD2
V gene: TRBV27
CDR3 DNA: TGTGCCAGCAGACCTACCCCCACGCGGCTGCCTAGCGGGGTGAACACCGGGGAGCTGTTTTTT
CDR3 protein: CASRPTPTRLPSGVNTGELFF

clone size: -
J gene: TRBJ2-3
D gene: -
V gene: TRBV9
CDR3 DNA: TGTGCCAGCAGCGTAGTCGGGAGTCGGGCAGATACGCAGTATTTT
CDR3 protein: CASSVVGSRADTQYF

clone size: -
J gene: TRBJ2-5
D gene: -
V gene: TRBV7-9
CDR3 DNA: TGTGCCAGCAGCTTAGGACAAAACCAAGAGACCCAGTACTTC
CDR3 protein: CASSLGQNQETQYF

clone size: -
J gene: TRBJ1-5
D gene: TRBD1
V gene: TRBV6-6
CDR3 DNA: TGTGCCAGCAGTCGAACAGGGGCGGTAGGCAATCAGCCCCAGCATTTT
CDR3 protein: CASSRTGAVGNQPQHF

clone size: once
J gene: TRBJ2-4
D gene: -
V gene: TRBV28
CDR3 DNA: TGTGCCAGCAGCACATCTACAGGTCCAGATCCTAACTTC
CDR3 protein: CASSTSTGPDPNF

clone size: -
J gene: TRBJ2-5
D gene: -
V gene: TRBV19
CDR3 DNA: TGTGCCAGCCGTACCACGGGACGGACTCTTGTGGAGACCCAGTACTTC
CDR3 protein: CASRTTGRTLVETQYF

clone size: few
J gene: TRBJ1-1
D gene: -
V gene: TRBV11-2
CDR3 DNA: TGTGCCAGCAGCCTACAAGGGGCGAACACTGAAGCTTTCTTT
CDR3 protein: CASSLQGANTEAFF

clone size: -
J gene: TRBJ1-2
D gene: TRBD1
V gene: TRBV10-2
CDR3 DNA: TGCGCCAGCAGTCCGGGACAGGTCCGCTATGGCTACACCTTC
CDR3 protein: CASSPGQVRYGYTF

clone size: -
J gene: TRBJ2-1
D gene: TRBD2
V gene: TRBV15
CDR3 DNA: TGTGCCACCGAAGCGGGAGGCGGGAATGAGCAGTTCTTC
CDR3 protein: CATEAGGGNEQFF

clone size: few
J gene: TRBJ1-5
D gene: -
V gene: TRBV5-1
CDR3 DNA: TGCGCCAGCAGCTTGTCAGGGATGAATCAGCCCCAGCATTTT
CDR3 protein: CASSLSGMNQPQHF

clone size: -
J gene: TRBJ1-1
D gene: -
V gene: TRBV30
CDR3 DNA: TGTGCCTGGGGTAAAGAGAGGAACACTGAAGCTTTCTTT
CDR3 protein: CAWGKERNTEAFF

clone size: -
J gene: TRBJ2-7
D gene: TRBD1
V gene: TRBV24-1
CDR3 DNA: TGTGCCACCAGTGATTCTCCGACAGGGGGCAAGCAGTACTTC
CDR3 protein: CATSDSPTGGKQYF

clone size: -
J gene: TRBJ2-2
D gene: -
V gene: TRBV30
CDR3 DNA: TGTGCCTGGAGTGAGTTAAAGGGGATCACCGGGGAGCTGTTTTTT
CDR3 protein: CAWSELKGITGELFF

clone size: -
J gene: TRBJ1-6
D gene: -
V gene: TRBV5-4
CDR3 DNA: TGTGCCAGCAGAGACCAGGGATATAATTCACCCCTCCACTTT
CDR3 protein: CASRDQGYNSPLHF

clone size: -
J gene: TRBJ2-7
D gene: -
V gene: TRBV2
CDR3 DNA: TGTGCCAGCAGTGATGGGGCGGATAGCCCCTACGAGCAGTACTTC
CDR3 protein: CASSDGADSPYEQYF

clone size: -
J gene: TRBJ2-3
D gene: TRBD2
V gene: TRBV28
CDR3 DNA: TGTGCCAGCAGTTTATACTTGGCGGGAGAAAACACAGATACGCAGTATTTT
CDR3 protein: CASSLYLAGENTDTQYF

clone size: -
J gene: TRBJ2-3
D gene: TRBD2
V gene: TRBV3-1/TRBV3-2
CDR3 DNA: TGTGCCAGCAGCCCACTAGCGGGAGCGGATACGCAGTATTTT
CDR3 protein: CASSPLAGADTQYF

clone size: -
J gene: TRBJ2-1
D gene: TRBD2
V gene: TRBV5-1
CDR3 DNA: TGCGCCAGCAGCTTGGTCCTAGCGGGAGTCAATGAGCAGTTCTTC
CDR3 protein: CASSLVLAGVNEQFF